The 2 T cell receptor beta chains given below trace back to one sample, sequenced in a study of T cells expressing NK-cell markers. TCRdb reprocessed the 5' RACE reads, keeping one entry per CDR3 protein, no DNA. This sample carries about 440,000 distinct CDR3 sequences, with 7.3% going to the ten biggest clones. Sequencing was done on a sample of blood T cells: a sorted CD56 or NKG2C T cell subset, CD4+ or CD8+ T cells, or bulk PBMC T cells (not recorded which). All receptors come from a woman between 18 and 70 years old in good health.

V and J are TRBV4-2 and TRBJ2-1; TCRdb proposes TRBD2, but this gene call is untestable without DNA. This CDR3 contains 16 residues. Per germline, CDR1 LGHNA and CDR2 YNFKEQ. CDR3: CASSQGLAGGSNEQFF.

This chain connects TRBV12-3 or TRBV12-4 to TRBJ2-7; TCRdb names TRBD2, which stays unverified in the absence of DNA. The CDR3 contains 16 residues. CDR3: CASSFRLAGSSYEQYF.